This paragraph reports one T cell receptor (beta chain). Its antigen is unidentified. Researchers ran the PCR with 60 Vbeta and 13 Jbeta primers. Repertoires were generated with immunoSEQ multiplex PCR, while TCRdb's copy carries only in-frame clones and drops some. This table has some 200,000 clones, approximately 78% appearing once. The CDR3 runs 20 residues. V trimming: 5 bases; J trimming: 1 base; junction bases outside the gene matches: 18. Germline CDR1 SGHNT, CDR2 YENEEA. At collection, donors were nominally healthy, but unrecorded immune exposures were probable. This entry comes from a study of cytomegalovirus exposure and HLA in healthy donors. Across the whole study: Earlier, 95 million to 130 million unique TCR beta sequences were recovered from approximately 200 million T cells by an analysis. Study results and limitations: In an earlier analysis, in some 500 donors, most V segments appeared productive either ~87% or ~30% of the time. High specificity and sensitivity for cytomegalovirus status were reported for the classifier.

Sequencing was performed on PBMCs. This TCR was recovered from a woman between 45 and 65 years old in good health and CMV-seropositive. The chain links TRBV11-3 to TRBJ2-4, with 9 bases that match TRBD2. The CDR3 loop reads CASSRPRVAGETGAKNIQYF. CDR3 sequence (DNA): TGTGCCAGCAGCCGTCCGCGGGTAGCGGGGGAAACGGGGGCCAAAAACATTCAGTACTTC.